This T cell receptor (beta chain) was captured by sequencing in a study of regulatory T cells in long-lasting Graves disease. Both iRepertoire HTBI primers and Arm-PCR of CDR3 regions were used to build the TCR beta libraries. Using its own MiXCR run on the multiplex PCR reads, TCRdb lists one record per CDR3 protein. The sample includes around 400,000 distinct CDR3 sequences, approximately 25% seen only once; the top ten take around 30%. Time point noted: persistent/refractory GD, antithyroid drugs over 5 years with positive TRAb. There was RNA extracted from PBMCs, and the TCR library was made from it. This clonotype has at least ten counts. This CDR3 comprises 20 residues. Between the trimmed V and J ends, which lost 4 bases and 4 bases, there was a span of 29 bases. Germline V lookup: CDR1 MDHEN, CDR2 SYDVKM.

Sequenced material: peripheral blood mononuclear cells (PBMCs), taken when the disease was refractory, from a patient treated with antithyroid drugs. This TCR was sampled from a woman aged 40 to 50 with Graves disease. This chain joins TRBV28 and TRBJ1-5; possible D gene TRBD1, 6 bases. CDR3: CASSSHYPRDTRFENQPQHF. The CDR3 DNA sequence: TGTGCCAGCAGTTCTCACTACCCCCGGGACACTCGTTTTGAGAATCAGCCCCAGCATTTT.